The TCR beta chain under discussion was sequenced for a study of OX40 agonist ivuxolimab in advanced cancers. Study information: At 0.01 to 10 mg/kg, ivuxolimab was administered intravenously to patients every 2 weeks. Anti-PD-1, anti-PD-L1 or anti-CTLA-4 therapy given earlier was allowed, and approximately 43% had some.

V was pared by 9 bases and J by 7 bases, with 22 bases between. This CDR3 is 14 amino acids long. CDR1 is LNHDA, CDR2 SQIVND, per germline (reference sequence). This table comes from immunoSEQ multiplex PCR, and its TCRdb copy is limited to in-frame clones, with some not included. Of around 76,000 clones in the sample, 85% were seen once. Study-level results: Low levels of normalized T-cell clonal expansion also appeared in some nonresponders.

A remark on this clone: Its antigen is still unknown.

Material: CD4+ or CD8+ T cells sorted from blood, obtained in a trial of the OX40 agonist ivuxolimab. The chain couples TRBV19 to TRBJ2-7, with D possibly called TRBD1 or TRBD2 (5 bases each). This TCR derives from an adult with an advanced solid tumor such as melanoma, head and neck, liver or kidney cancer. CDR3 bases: TGTGCCAGCACCCCCGGGACGGAGGAAGAGGAGCAGTACTTC. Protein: CASTPGTEEEEQYF.